One T cell receptor (beta chain) is described in this entry. Libraries were prepared by immunoSEQ multiplex PCR; TCRdb keeps only in-frame clonotypes and omits some of them. The profile shows 60,000 to 65,000 clones, 75% to 90% of them singletons. CDR3 length equals 15 residues. CDR1 and CDR2 (germline): SGHNT, YENEEA. V shed 5 bases, J shed 2 bases, and the junction held 9 bases outside the gene matches. The source of the sample is a study of OX40 agonist ivuxolimab in advanced cancers. The starting material was CD4+ or CD8+ T cells sorted from blood, obtained in a trial of the OX40 agonist ivuxolimab. The chain couples TRBV11-3 to TRBJ2-7; 7 bases map to TRBD1. The TCR comes from an adult with an advanced solid tumor such as melanoma, head and neck, liver or kidney cancer. CDR3 amino acids: CASSRDSEYPYEQYF. For the CDR3, the DNA is TGTGCCAGCAGCCGGGACAGCGAATACCCCTACGAGCAGTACTTC.